Below are 32 T cell receptor beta chains sequenced from a single sample in a study of Ad26.COV2.S vaccination and SARS-CoV-2 variants. Profiled with immunoSEQ multiplex PCR; TCRdb holds only in-frame clones, not every one. The sample carries 250,000 or so clones, 70% to 90% recorded once. Treatment noted: roughly 18 received Ad26.COV2.S at low or high dose, single or two shots; roughly five received placebo; per-sample allocation not given. At day 63 after the first vaccine or placebo injection, samples were drawn. Sequences were derived from peripheral blood, sampled in a trial of Ad26.COV2.S vaccine versus placebo. These receptor sequences come from a person between 18 and 65 years old who received the Ad26.COV2.S COVID-19 vaccine or a placebo.

This clone was counted a few times. The V and J genes are TRBV7-3 and TRBJ2-2; 8 positions match TRBD2. There are 15 residues in the CDR3. V trimming: 6 bases; J trimming: 6 bases; junction bases outside the gene matches: 9. Germline V lookup: CDR1 SGHTA, CDR2 FQGTGA. The CDR3 protein is CASSSRTSSPGELFF. The DNA of the CDR3 is TGTGCCAGCAGTTCTAGGACTAGCTCCCCCGGGGAGCTGTTTTTT.

V gene TRBV7-8 combines with J gene TRBJ2-2; 7 bases agree with TRBD1. V lost 2 bases, J lost 3 bases, and 3 bases stayed unmatched. Germline V gene data show CDR1 as SGHVS and CDR2 as FQNEAQ. The CDR3 totals 15 residues. CDR3 residues: CASSLRQGYTGELFF. The CDR3 DNA is TGTGCCAGCAGCTTAAGACAGGGATACACCGGGGAGCTGTTTTTT.

In the case of this clone: In the same sample, other DNA sequences code for this CDR3. The rearrangement joins TRBV27 to TRBJ1-2; perhaps TRBD1 as D (5 bases). The germline V and J ends were trimmed by 3 bases and 4 bases, with 9 bases remaining between them. The germline V gene has CDR1 MNHEY and CDR2 SMNVEV (reference sequence). This CDR3 has 13 residues. In nucleotides, the CDR3 is TGTGCCAGCAGTTTTAGGGGATCCTATGGCTACACCTTC. It is translated as CASSFRGSYGYTF.

This chain uses TRBV5-1 with TRBJ2-7; 7 bases line up with TRBD2. The CDR3 is 15 amino acids. With V trimmed by 0 bases and J by 0 bases, 3 bases remained unmatched. Germline lookup yields CDR1 SGHRS and CDR2 YFSETQ. The CDR3 protein is CASSLAGGSSYEQYF. CDR3 coding DNA: TGCGCCAGCAGCTTGGCGGGGGGAAGCTCCTACGAGCAGTACTTC.

Only one count was recorded for this clone. This chain links TRBV15 with TRBJ1-4, with D maybe TRBD1 (6 bases). Germline V gives CDR1 LNHNV, CDR2 YYDKDF (reference sequence). V gave up 7 bases and J gave up 2 bases, with 14 bases separating them. The CDR3 loop spans 15 amino acids. The CDR3, as DNA: TGTGCCACCATTGGGAGGGGGGCGACTAATGAAAAACTGTTTTTT. It translates to CATIGRGATNEKLFF.

The J gene is TRBJ2-4, the V gene TRBV7-8; D is possibly TRBD2 (7 bases). Trimming stripped 1 base from V and 6 bases from J, with 22 bases between. The CDR3 extends over 18 amino acids. Per germline, CDR1 SGHVS and CDR2 FQNEAQ. The CDR3 DNA reads as TGTGCCAGCAGCTTAGAGGGAGGGACAACGAGAGTGCGAAACATTCAGTACTTC. As protein: CASSLEGGTTRVRNIQYF.

This chain uses TRBV7-9 with TRBJ2-1, with D tentatively TRBD2 (6 bases). The CDR3 is 13 residues long. CDR1 is SEHNR, CDR2 FQNEAQ, per germline (reference sequence). Trimming took 4 bases from V and 5 from J, leaving 9 bases between them. CDR3 nucleotides: TGTGCCAGCAGCTGGGGACTTCACAATGAGCAGTTCTTC. It codes for CASSWGLHNEQFF.

The chain recombines TRBV7-9 with TRBJ2-3; D gene unclear. Trimming stripped 0 bases from V and 2 bases from J, with 15 bases between. Germline CDR1 reads SEHNR; CDR2 reads FQNEAQ (reference sequence). The CDR3 has 17 amino acids. The CDR3 is CASSLAQPLIHTDTQYF. The CDR3 DNA sequence: TGTGCCAGCAGCTTAGCCCAGCCACTAATCCACACAGATACGCAGTATTTT.

J is TRBJ2-3 and V is TRBV4-2, with 11 bases fitting TRBD1. This CDR3 has 17 amino acids. Germline CDR1 is LGHNA and CDR2 is YNFKEQ. V shed 0 bases, J shed 4 bases, and the junction held 6 bases outside the gene matches. The CDR3 reads CASSQEGGTGGPDTQYF. The CDR3 DNA sequence: TGTGCCAGCAGCCAAGAAGGGGGGACAGGGGGGCCAGATACGCAGTATTTT.

The chain uses TRBV9 and TRBJ1-3; D possibly corresponds to TRBD1 (5 bases). The CDR3 is made up of 15 amino acids. The V end lost 3 bases, the J end lost 0 bases, and 10 bases lay between the germline ends. CDR1 SGDLS and CDR2 YYNGEE come from the germline V gene. CDR3 sequence (DNA): TGTGCCAGCAGCGCCCACAGGAGCTCTGGAAACACCATATATTTT. Translated, it gives CASSAHRSSGNTIYF.

This clone was picked up one time. J is TRBJ2-2 and V is TRBV18; TRBD1 might be the D (6 bases). V lost 3 bases, J lost 0 bases, and 17 bases lay in between. Germline CDR1 and CDR2: KGHSH and LQKENI. The CDR3 runs 18 residues. The chain's CDR3 is CASSPLQVGGANTGELFF. In DNA, the CDR3 is TGTGCCAGCTCACCCCTACAGGTAGGGGGTGCGAACACCGGGGAGCTGTTTTTT.

The rearrangement uses TRBV5-1 and TRBJ1-5; D ambiguous. The V gene's germline CDR1 is SGHRS and CDR2 YFSETQ. This CDR3 has 16 residues. V was cut by 2 bases and J by 0 bases, with 12 bases left in between. The CDR3 protein is CASSFLPGDSNQPQHF. The CDR3 DNA sequence: TGCGCCAGCAGCTTTCTGCCAGGCGATAGCAATCAGCCCCAGCATTTT.

The gene calls are TRBV7-2 and TRBJ2-3; 7 bases match TRBD1. J was trimmed by 3 bases and V by 3 bases; bases with no gene match: 12. The CDR3 has 17 residues. CDR1 is SGHTA and CDR2 is FQGNSA in the germline V gene. CDR3 nucleotide sequence: TGTGCCAGCAGCTTGATCGGGGACCCCAGGGGGACAGATACGCAGTATTTT. This sequence encodes CASSLIGDPRGTDTQYF. The full variable domain, rest sourced from reference TRBV7-2 and TRBJ2-3, is GAGVSQSPSNKVTEKGKDVELRCDPISGHTALYWYRQSLGQGLEFLIYFQGNSAPDKSGLPSDRFSAERTGGSVSTLTIQRTQQEDSAVYLCASSLIGDPRGTDTQYFGPGTRLTVL.

The chain has TRBV4-1 and TRBJ1-2; D might be TRBD1 (5 bases). The germline CDR1 and CDR2 sequences are MGHRA and YSYEKL. V was shortened by 0 bases and J by 7 bases, with 21 bases between the two germline ends. CDR3 length: 17 amino acids. The CDR3 is CASSQESRTMVGGGYTF. CDR3 DNA: TGCGCCAGCAGCCAAGAAAGTCGGACAATGGTGGGGGGTGGCTACACCTTC.

This chain connects TRBV4-2 to TRBJ2-2; D is ambiguous. Germline V lookup: CDR1 LGHNA, CDR2 YNFKEQ. The germline V and J ends were trimmed by 0 bases and 6 bases, with 8 bases remaining between them. The CDR3 loop spans 14 amino acids. The DNA of the CDR3 is TGTGCCAGCAGCCAAGACCGAGGAGCCGGGGAGCTGTTTTTT. Translating gives CASSQDRGAGELFF.

The chain combines TRBV7-2 with TRBJ2-2, with 10 bases lining up with TRBD1. The V and J ends lost 3 bases and 5 bases, in that order; junction bases with no gene match: 6. The CDR3 length is 16 residues. Germline lookup yields CDR1 SGHTA and CDR2 FQGNSA. CDR3 coding DNA: TGTGCCAGCAGCTTCGGACAGGGGGTCTTAACCGGGGAGCTGTTTTTT. Protein product: CASSFGQGVLTGELFF.

CDR3 coding DNA: TGTGCCAGCAGCAAGCGGCTAGGGCGGAACACTGAAGCTTTCTTT. Translation: CASSKRLGRNTEAFF. J is TRBJ1-1 and V is TRBV27; no clear D. Trimming left V 6 bases short and J 1 base short, with 15 bases between. CDR3 length equals 15 residues. Germline CDR1 and CDR2: MNHEY and SMNVEV (reference sequence).

The J gene is TRBJ2-1, the V gene TRBV12-3 or TRBV12-4, with D unresolved. This CDR3 contains 12 residues. With 5 bases removed from V and 6 bases from J, the gap between germline ends came to 8 bases. The CDR3 sequence is CASSIQRNEQFF. CDR3 bases: TGTGCCAGCAGTATACAGCGCAATGAGCAGTTCTTC.

CDR3 sequence (DNA): TGTGCCAGCAGCCAAGAGAAAAACAGGGAGACCCAGTACTTC. Its protein is CASSQEKNRETQYF. V usage is TRBV14 and J usage is TRBJ2-5; a possible D gene is TRBD1 (5 bases). CDR1 and CDR2 from the germline V gene are SGHDN and FVKESK. This CDR3 spans 14 amino acids. The germline V and J ends were trimmed by 0 bases and 5 bases, with 10 bases remaining between them.

This rearrangement joins TRBV5-4 to TRBJ2-5; a possible D gene is TRBD1 (6 bases). CDR3 size: 16 residues. The ends were cut back, 3 bases at V and 5 bases at J, with 20 bases in the middle. The V gene's germline CDR1 is SGHNT and CDR2 YYREEE (reference sequence). The CDR3 nucleotides read TGTGCCAGCAGCTCAGACCAGGGACATCAGATTGAGACCCAGTACTTC. This translates into CASSSDQGHQIETQYF.

This chain joins TRBV7-9 and TRBJ2-2; either TRBD1 or TRBD2 may supply D (7 bases each). CDR3 length: 15 amino acids. The germline V gene encodes CDR1 SEHNR and CDR2 FQNEAQ (reference sequence). V shed 8 bases and J shed 3 bases, with 16 bases lying between them. The CDR3 sequence: CASPRGRGYTGELFF. DNA of the CDR3: TGTGCCAGCCCCAGGGGGAGGGGCTACACCGGGGAGCTGTTTTTT.

The chain couples TRBV10-2 to TRBJ2-1; TRBD2 matches 12 bases. Germline lookup yields CDR1 WSHSY and CDR2 SAAADI. After removal of 6 bases from V and 3 bases from J, the junction contained 9 bases not matched to a gene. This CDR3 is 17 amino acids long. Here the CDR3 reads CASRGLAGQTGYNEQFF. Here the CDR3 DNA reads TGCGCCAGCAGAGGACTAGCGGGACAGACAGGCTACAATGAGCAGTTCTTC.

The chain has TRBV27 and TRBJ2-7, with 10 nucleotides matching TRBD1. V shed 8 bases and J 5 bases; nucleotides not matched to a gene: 9. Germline V gene data show CDR1 as MNHEY and CDR2 as SMNVEV (reference sequence). The CDR3 contains 14 residues. This chain's CDR3 is CASRLGQGVNEQYF. The CDR3 DNA is TGTGCCAGCCGCCTTGGACAGGGGGTGAACGAGCAGTACTTC.

The chain recombines TRBV12-3 or TRBV12-4 with TRBJ1-4; D not resolved. The CDR3 sequence is 12 residues long. V lost 0 bases and J 7 bases, leaving 3 bases between the germline ends. The chain's CDR3 is CASSLAGEKLFF. As DNA, the CDR3 is TGTGCCAGCAGTTTAGCCGGTGAAAAACTGTTTTTT.

The chain has TRBV4-3 and TRBJ1-1; TRBD1 might be the D (6 bases). V lost 4 bases and J 4 bases, leaving 13 bases between the germline ends. The CDR3 runs to 14 residues. Germline lookup yields CDR1 LGHNA and CDR2 YSLEER. The CDR3 DNA follows: TGCGCCAGCAGCCTTACAGGGATGGGCACTGAAGCTTTCTTT. This translates into CASSLTGMGTEAFF.

The rearrangement links TRBV9 to TRBJ2-5, with TRBD2 matching over 13 bases. V trimming: 0 bases; J trimming: 2 bases; junction bases outside the gene matches: 4. The CDR3 is 17 residues long. In germline, CDR1 is SGDLS, CDR2 YYNGEE. CDR3: CASSVDGTSGTQETQYF. CDR3 bases: TGTGCCAGCAGCGTAGATGGGACTAGCGGGACACAAGAGACCCAGTACTTC.

The V call is TRBV29-1, the J call TRBJ2-7, with TRBD1 identical over 7 bases. Germline values: CDR1 SQVTM, CDR2 ANQGSEA. V trimming: 5 bases; J trimming: 3 bases; junction bases outside the gene matches: 7. This CDR3 is 13 amino acids long. The chain's CDR3 is CSVNTGTDYEQYF. The CDR3 DNA follows: TGCAGCGTTAACACCGGGACAGACTACGAGCAGTACTTC.

This clone was seen a single time. J is TRBJ2-5 and V is TRBV19; 8 bases are a match to TRBD1. Germline CDR1 and CDR2: LNHDA and SQIVND (reference sequence). The J segment lost 2 bases and the V segment lost 5 bases, leaving 10 bases of the junction unmatched. The CDR3 covers 16 residues. CDR3 sequence: CASSDRDRRGQETQYF. CDR3 in DNA: TGTGCCAGTAGTGACCGGGACAGGCGGGGTCAAGAGACCCAGTACTTC.

The chain carries TRBV7-8 and TRBJ2-2; 7 nucleotides line up with TRBD2. Germline CDR1 SGHVS, CDR2 FQNEAQ. V was pared by 1 base and J by 4 bases, with 6 bases of the junction left unmatched. The CDR3 consists of 16 residues. DNA of the CDR3: TGTGCCAGCAGCTTAGAGGGTCTAGCGGTCACCGGGGAGCTGTTTTTT. Its protein product is CASSLEGLAVTGELFF.

This clone was recorded once. The chain is built from TRBV4-1 and TRBJ1-1, with 8 bases that match TRBD1. The CDR3 runs 15 residues. The V segment lost 3 bases and the J segment 4 bases; nucleotides outside the gene matches: 7. From germline, CDR1 is MGHRA and CDR2 YSYEKL. The CDR3 sequence is CASSHGRTGITEAFF. The CDR3 DNA reads as TGCGCCAGCAGCCACGGGCGGACAGGGATCACTGAAGCTTTCTTT.

The V and J genes are TRBV12-3 or TRBV12-4 and TRBJ2-7; TRBD1 aligns across 7 bases. The CDR3 is 13 residues long. J gave up 5 bases and V 3 bases, and 4 bases lay outside the gene matches. CDR3 sequence: CASSFRGMHEQYF. CDR3 in DNA: TGTGCCAGCAGTTTCAGGGGGATGCACGAGCAGTACTTC.

V usage is TRBV19 and J usage is TRBJ1-4; D not certain. Looked up from germline, CDR1 is LNHDA and CDR2 is SQIVND (reference sequence). The CDR3 runs to 15 residues. V lost 2 bases to trimming and J lost 5 bases, with 12 bases between them. The CDR3 DNA follows: TGTGCCAGTAGTATATCAGTCGGGGAGAATGAAAAACTGTTTTTT. Protein sequence: CASSISVGENEKLFF.